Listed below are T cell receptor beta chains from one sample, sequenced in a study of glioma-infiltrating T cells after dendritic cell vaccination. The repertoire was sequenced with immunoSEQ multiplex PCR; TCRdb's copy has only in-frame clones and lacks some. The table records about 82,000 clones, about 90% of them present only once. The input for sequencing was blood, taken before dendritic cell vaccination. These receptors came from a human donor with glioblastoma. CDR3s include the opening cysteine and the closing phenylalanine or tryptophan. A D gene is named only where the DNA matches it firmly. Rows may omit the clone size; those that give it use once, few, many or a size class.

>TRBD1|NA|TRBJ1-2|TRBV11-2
TGTGCCAGCAGCCTCTCGGACAGGGGAAATGGCTACACCTTC
CASSLSDRGNGYTF
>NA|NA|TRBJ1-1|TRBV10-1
TGCGCCACCGTCGCCTCTAAGAACTTGAACACTGAAGCTTTCTTT
CATVASKNLNTEAFF
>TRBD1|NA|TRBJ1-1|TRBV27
TGTGCCAGCAGCGATGGGACAGGGAACACTGAAGCTTTCTTT
CASSDGTGNTEAFF
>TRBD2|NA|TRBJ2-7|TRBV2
TGTGCCAGCAGTGATTGGGAGCGGGAGGCTTTCGGCTCCTACGAGCAGTACTTC
CASSDWEREAFGSYEQYF
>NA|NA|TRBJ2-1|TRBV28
TGTGCCAGCAGTTTAGGAGTCCGGCAAACCAATGAGCAGTTCTTC
CASSLGVRQTNEQFF
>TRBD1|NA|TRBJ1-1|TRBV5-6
TGTGCCAGCAGCCTGGACAGGGGAGGTTGGATCACTGAAGCTTTCTTT
CASSLDRGGWITEAFF
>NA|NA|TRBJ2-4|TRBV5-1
TGCGCCAGCAGCTGGCAGGGGCCCAAAAACATTCAGTACTTC
CASSWQGPKNIQYF
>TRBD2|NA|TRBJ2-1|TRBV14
TGTGCCAGCAGCCAATTAGCGGGATCGGGTTTTAATGAGCAGTTCTTC
CASSQLAGSGFNEQFF
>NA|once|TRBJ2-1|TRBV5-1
TGCGCCAGCAGCTTGGACGGAACAGATGAGCAGTTCTTC
CASSLDGTDEQFF
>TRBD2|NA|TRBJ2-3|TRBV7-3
TGTGCCAGCAGCTTCGGGACTAGCGGCACAGATACGCAGTATTTT
CASSFGTSGTDTQYF
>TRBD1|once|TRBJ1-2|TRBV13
TGTGCCAGCAGCCGACGGACAGGGGGCAACGATGGCTACACCTTC
CASSRRTGGNDGYTF
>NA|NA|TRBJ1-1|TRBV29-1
TGCAGCGTTGGACGGGACATGAACACTGAAGCTTTCTTT
CSVGRDMNTEAFF
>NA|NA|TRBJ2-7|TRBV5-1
TGCGCCAGCAGACCGACCGGGACATTCGACGAGCAGTACTTC
CASRPTGTFDEQYF
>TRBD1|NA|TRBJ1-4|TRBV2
TGTGCCAGCAGGGTCCGGGTGACAGGGGAAAAACTGTTTTTT
CASRVRVTGEKLFF
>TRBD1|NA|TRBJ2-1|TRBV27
TGTGCCAGCAGTTCCATGGCGTCGGACAGGGGCTACAATGAGCAGTTCTTC
CASSSMASDRGYNEQFF
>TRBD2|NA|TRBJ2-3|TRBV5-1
TGCGCCAGCAGCGCACTATGGACTAGCGGGGCGGGAGATACGCAGTATTTT
CASSALWTSGAGDTQYF
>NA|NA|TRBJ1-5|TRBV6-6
TGTGCCAGCAAGACGGACATCAGCAATCAGCCCCAGCATTTT
CASKTDISNQPQHF
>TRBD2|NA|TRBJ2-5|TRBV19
TGTGCCAGTAGTACTAGCGGGAGTGAAGAGACCCAGTACTTC
CASSTSGSEETQYF
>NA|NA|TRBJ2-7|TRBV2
TGTGCCAGCAGTGACCCCTACGAGCAGTACTTC
CASSDPYEQYF
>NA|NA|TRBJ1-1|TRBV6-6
TGTGCCAGCATCCAGCTTGGGGGCAAGAACACTGAAGCTTTCTTT
CASIQLGGKNTEAFF
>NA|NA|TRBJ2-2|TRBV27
TGTGCCAGCAGAACAGGGCTTGGAAACACCGGGGAGCTGTTTTTT
CASRTGLGNTGELFF
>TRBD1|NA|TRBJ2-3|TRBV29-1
TGCAGCGCCATACAGGGGGAGAGGACAGATACGCAGTATTTT
CSAIQGERTDTQYF
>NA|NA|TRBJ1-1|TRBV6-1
TGTGCCAGCAGTGAAATGGGAGCCCCGACTGAAGCTTTCTTT
CASSEMGAPTEAFF
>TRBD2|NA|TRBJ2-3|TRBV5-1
TGCGCCAGCAGCGACAGCGGGAGAACTAGCACAGATACGCAGTATTTT
CASSDSGRTSTDTQYF
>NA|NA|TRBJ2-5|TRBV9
TGTGCCAGCAGCGTAGGTGAAGGGGGTTATAGAGAGACCCAGTACTTC
CASSVGEGGYRETQYF
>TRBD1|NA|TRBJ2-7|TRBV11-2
TGTGCCAGCAGGGCCGGGACAGGCTCCTACGAGCAGTACTTC
CASRAGTGSYEQYF
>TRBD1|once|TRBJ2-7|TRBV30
TGTGCCTGGATCCGGGACAGGGGTCACGAGCAGTACTTC
CAWIRDRGHEQYF
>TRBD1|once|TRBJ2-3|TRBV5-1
TGCGCCAGCAGCACCGGGACAGCTAAGGTCACAGATACGCAGTATTTT
CASSTGTAKVTDTQYF
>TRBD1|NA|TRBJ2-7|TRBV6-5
TGTGCCAGCAGGGGGACGACAGGGAGCCCCTACGAGCAGTACTTC
CASRGTTGSPYEQYF
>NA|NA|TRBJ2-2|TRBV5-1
TGCGCCAGCAGCCCCGGGGACACCGGGGAGCTGTTTTTT
CASSPGDTGELFF
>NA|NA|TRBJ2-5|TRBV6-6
TGTGCCAGCAGTGACACAGGGTCCGGGGAGACCCAGTACTTC
CASSDTGSGETQYF
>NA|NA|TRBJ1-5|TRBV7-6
TGTGCCAGCAGCTTACAGGGTATTGGCAATCAGCCCCAGCATTTT
CASSLQGIGNQPQHF
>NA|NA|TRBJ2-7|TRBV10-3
TGTGCCATCAGTCCGGGACTCGAGGGGCCCTACGAGCAGTACTTC
CAISPGLEGPYEQYF
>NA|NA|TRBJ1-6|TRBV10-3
TGTGCCATCAGGTCCAAGGACAGCCGCGGGCCCCTCCACTTT
CAIRSKDSRGPLHF
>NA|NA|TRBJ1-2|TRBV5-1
TGCGCCAGCAGCTCACGCCAAGGGGTGTATGGCTACACCTTC
CASSSRQGVYGYTF